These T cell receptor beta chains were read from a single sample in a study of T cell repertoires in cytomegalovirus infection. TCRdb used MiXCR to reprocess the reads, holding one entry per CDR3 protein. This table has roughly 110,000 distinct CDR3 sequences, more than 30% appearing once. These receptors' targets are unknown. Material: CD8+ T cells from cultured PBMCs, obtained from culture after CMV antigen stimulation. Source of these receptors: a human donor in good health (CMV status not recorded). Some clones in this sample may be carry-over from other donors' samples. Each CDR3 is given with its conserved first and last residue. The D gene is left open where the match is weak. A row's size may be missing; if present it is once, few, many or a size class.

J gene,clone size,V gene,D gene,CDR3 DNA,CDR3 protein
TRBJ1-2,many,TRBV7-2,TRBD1,TGTGCCAGCAGCGAAGATTCGACAGGGGGCCACTATGGCTACACCTTC,CASSEDSTGGHYGYTF
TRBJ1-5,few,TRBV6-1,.,TGTGCCAGCAGCTCCACCCAGTATAGCAATCAGCCCCAGCATTTT,CASSSTQYSNQPQHF
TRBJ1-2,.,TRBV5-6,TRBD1,TGTGCCAGCAGCGGGGACAGCTTTTATGGCTACACCTTC,CASSGDSFYGYTF
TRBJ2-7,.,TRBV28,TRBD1,TGTGCCAGCAGTTCCTACGACAGGGGCTACGAGCAGTACTTC,CASSSYDRGYEQYF
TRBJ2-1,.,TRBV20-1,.,TGCAGTGCTAGAGATCCGTTAGGAGCCCCGACCTACAATGAGCAGTTCTTC,CSARDPLGAPTYNEQFF
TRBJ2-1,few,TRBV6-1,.,TGTGCCAGCACATCGGGGACGGCATACTACAATGAGCAGTTCTTC,CASTSGTAYYNEQFF
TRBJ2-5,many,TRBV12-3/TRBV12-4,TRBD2,TGTGCCAGCAGTCGGACTAGCGGATACCAAGAGACCCAGTACTTC,CASSRTSGYQETQYF
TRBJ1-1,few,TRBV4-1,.,TGCGCCAGCAGCCAAGATCCCCAGGGCGCTGAAGCTTTCTTT,CASSQDPQGAEAFF
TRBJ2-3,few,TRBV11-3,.,TGTGCCAGCAGCTTAGGAGGGGAAGGGGCAGATACGCAGTATTTT,CASSLGGEGADTQYF
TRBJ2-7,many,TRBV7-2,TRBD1,TGTGCCAGCAGCTTTGGGACAGGAGCCTACGAGCAGTACTTC,CASSFGTGAYEQYF
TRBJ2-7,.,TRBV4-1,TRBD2,TGCGCCAGCAGCCGCTCTAGCGGGGGGGCGGTCGAGCAGTACTTC,CASSRSSGGAVEQYF
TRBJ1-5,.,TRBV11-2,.,TGTGCCAGCAGCTTAGGACAGAATCAGCCCCAGCATTTT,CASSLGQNQPQHF
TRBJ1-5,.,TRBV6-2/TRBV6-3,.,TGTGCCAGCAGCTTTCCGATCAATCAGCCCCAGCATTTT,CASSFPINQPQHF
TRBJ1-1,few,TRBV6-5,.,TGTGCCAGCAGTTACTCGAAGGTGAACACTGAAGCTTTCTTT,CASSYSKVNTEAFF
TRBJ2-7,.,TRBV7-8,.,TGTGCCAGCAGCTTAGTTTTACCGGGACACCCGGGCCACGAGCAGTACTTC,CASSLVLPGHPGHEQYF
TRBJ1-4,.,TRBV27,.,TGTGCCAGCAGCCCCGGGACCGCCTTTGAAAAACTGTTTTTT,CASSPGTAFEKLFF
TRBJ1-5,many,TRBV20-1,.,TGCAGTGCTAGAGAGTCAGGCGTCAATCAGCCCCAGCATTTT,CSARESGVNQPQHF
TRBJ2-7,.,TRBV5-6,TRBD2,TGTGCCAGCAGCCTGACTAGCCAGAGTTCCTACGAGCAGTACTTC,CASSLTSQSSYEQYF
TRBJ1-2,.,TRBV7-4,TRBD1,TGTGCCAGCAGCTTAGGATGGACAGGGGATAACTATGGCTACACCTTC,CASSLGWTGDNYGYTF
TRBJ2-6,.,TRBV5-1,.,TGCGCCAGCAGCTTGACAGGTCCGCCTGGGGCCAACGTCCTGACTTTC,CASSLTGPPGANVLTF
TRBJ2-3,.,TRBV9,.,TGTGCCAGCAGCTCAGGGGGGGGGGATACGCAGTATTTT,CASSSGGGDTQYF
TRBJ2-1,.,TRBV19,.,TGTGCCAGTAGTATAGCGGGGGCTACCTCCTACAATGAGCAGTTCTTC,CASSIAGATSYNEQFF
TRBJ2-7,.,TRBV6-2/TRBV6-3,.,TGTGCCAGCAGTTACGGGCAGGTCTACGAGCAGTACTTC,CASSYGQVYEQYF
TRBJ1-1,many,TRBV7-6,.,TGTGCCAGCAGCTCGAACACTGAAGCTTTCTTT,CASSSNTEAFF
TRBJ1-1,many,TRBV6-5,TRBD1,TGTGCCAGCAGTCACCCGATCCGGCGACAGGGAGGGGTGAACACTGAAGCTTTCTTT,CASSHPIRRQGGVNTEAFF
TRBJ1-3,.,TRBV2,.,TGTGCCAGCATTTTCCTGAACTCTGGAAACACCATATATTTT,CASIFLNSGNTIYF
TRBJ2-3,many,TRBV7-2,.,TGTGCCAGCAGCGATTGGGGCTCAGATACGCAGTATTTT,CASSDWGSDTQYF
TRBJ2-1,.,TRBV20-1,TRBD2,TGCAGTGCTAGAGACGGCAGCGGGGGGGCTGAGGAGCAGTTCTTC,CSARDGSGGAEEQFF
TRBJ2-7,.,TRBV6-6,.,TGTGCCAGCGTCCAGGGGTACTACGAGCAGTACTTC,CASVQGYYEQYF
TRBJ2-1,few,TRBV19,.,TGTGCCAGTAGGGACGGTAAATGGTCCTACAATGAGCAGTTCTTC,CASRDGKWSYNEQFF
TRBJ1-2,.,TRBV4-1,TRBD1,TGCGCCAGCAGCCAAGCTGCCCAGGGGGTCTCCTATGGCTACACCTTC,CASSQAAQGVSYGYTF
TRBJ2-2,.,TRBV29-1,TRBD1,TGCAGCGTTATATCCGGGACAGGGGTCTCCACCGGGGAGCTGTTTTTT,CSVISGTGVSTGELFF
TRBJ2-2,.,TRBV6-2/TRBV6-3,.,TGTGCCAGCAGGACCAGGGATAACACCGGGGAGCTGTTTTTT,CASRTRDNTGELFF
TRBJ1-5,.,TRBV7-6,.,TGTGCCAACAGCTTAAAATTCTCGGGGCCCCAGCATTTT,CANSLKFSGPQHF
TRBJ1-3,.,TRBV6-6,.,TGTGCCAGCGAAGTTATACAGGGTTACGGCAACACCATATATTTT,CASEVIQGYGNTIYF
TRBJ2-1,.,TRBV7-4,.,TGTGCCAGCAGCTTATCGACAGCGAGCTCCTACAATGAGCAGTTCTTC,CASSLSTASSYNEQFF
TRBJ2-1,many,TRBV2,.,TGTGCCACCGGAGCTGGGGGCATCAATGAGCAGTTCTTC,CATGAGGINEQFF
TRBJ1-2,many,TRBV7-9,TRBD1,TGTGCCAGCAGCCCGTTGACAGGGGGCTATGGCTACACCTTC,CASSPLTGGYGYTF
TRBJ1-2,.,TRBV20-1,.,TGCAGTGCTAGAGAGGGGAACAGGGCCAATGGCTACACCTTC,CSAREGNRANGYTF
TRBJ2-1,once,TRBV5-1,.,TGCGCCAGCAGCTTGGGGCGGGATTCCACCTACAATGAGCAGTTCTTC,CASSLGRDSTYNEQFF
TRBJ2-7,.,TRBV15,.,TGTGCCACCAGCAGTATATGGGACGGAGCCTACGAGCAGTACTTC,CATSSIWDGAYEQYF
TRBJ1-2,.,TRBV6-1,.,TGTGCCAGCACCCTGTCCCCAGTAGCCTATGGCTACACCTTC,CASTLSPVAYGYTF